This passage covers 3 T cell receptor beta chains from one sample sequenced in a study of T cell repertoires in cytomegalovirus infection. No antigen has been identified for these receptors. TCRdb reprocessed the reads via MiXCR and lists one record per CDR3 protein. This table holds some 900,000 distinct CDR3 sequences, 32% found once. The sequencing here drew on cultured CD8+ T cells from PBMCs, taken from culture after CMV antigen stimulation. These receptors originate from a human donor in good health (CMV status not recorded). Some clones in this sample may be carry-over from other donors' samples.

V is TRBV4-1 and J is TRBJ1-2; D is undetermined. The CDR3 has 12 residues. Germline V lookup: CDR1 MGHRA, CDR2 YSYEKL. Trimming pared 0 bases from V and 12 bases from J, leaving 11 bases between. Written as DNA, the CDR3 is TGCGCCAGCAGCCAAGATGACGCCTCGCACACCTTC. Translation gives CASSQDDASHTF.

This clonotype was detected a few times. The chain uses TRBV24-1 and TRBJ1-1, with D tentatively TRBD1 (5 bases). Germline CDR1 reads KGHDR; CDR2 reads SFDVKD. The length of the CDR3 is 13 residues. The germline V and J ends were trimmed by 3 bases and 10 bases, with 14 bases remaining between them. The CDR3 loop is CATSDIPGPGAFF. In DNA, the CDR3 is TGTGCCACCAGTGATATACCGGGGCCAGGAGCTTTCTTT.

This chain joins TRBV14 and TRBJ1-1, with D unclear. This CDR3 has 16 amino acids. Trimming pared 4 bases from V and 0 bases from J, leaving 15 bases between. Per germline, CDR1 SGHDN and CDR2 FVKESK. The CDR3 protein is CASSPPSGRMNTEAFF. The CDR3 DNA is TGTGCCAGCAGCCCACCCTCCGGCAGGATGAACACTGAAGCTTTCTTT. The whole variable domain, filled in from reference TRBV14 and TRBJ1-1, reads EAGVTQFPSHSVIEKGQTVTLRCDPISGHDNLYWYRRVMGKEIKFLLHFVKESKQDESGMPNNRFLAERTGGTYSTLKVQPAELEDSGVYFCASSPPSGRMNTEAFFGQGTRLTVV.